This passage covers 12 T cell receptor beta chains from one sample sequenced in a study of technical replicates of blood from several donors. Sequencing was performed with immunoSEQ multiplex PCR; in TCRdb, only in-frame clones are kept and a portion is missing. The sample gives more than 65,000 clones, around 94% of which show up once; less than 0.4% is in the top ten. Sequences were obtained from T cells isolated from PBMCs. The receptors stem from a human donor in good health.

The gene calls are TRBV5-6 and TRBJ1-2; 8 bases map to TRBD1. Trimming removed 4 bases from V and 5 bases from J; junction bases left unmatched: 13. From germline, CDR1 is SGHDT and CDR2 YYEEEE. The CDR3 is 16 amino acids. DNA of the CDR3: TGTGCCAGCAGCCCCCTGGACAGGGAGGGACTTTATGGCTACACCTTC. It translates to CASSPLDREGLYGYTF.

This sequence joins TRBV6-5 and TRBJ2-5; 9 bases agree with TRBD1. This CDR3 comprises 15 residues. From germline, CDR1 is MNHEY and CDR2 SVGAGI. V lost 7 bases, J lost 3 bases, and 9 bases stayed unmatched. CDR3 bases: TGTGCCAGCACCACACCGGGGACAGGGAAAGAGACCCAGTACTTC. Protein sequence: CASTTPGTGKETQYF.

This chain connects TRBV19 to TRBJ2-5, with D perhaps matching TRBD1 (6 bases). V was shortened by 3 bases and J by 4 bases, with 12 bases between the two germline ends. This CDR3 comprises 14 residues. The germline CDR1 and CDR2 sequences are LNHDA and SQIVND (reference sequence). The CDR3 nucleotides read TGTGCCAGTAGTATTGCAGGGGACCGAGAGACCCAGTACTTC. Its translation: CASSIAGDRETQYF.

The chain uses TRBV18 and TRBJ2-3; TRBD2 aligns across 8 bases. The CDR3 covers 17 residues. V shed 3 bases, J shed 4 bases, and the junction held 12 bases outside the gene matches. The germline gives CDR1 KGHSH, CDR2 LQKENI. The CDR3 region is CASSPSTSALPADTQYF. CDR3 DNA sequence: TGTGCCAGCTCACCGTCGACTAGCGCCCTCCCCGCAGATACGCAGTATTTT.

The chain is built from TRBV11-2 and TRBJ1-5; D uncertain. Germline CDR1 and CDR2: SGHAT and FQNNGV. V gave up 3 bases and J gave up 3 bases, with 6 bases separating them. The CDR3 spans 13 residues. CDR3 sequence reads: CASSLYLNQPQHF. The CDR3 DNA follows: TGTGCCAGCAGCTTGTATCTCAATCAGCCCCAGCATTTT. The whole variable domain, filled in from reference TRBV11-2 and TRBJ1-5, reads EAGVAQSPRYKIIEKRQSVAFWCNPISGHATLYWYQQILGQGPKLLIQFQNNGVVDDSQLPKDRFSAERLKGVDSTLKIQPAKLEDSAVYLCASSLYLNQPQHFGDGTRLSIL.

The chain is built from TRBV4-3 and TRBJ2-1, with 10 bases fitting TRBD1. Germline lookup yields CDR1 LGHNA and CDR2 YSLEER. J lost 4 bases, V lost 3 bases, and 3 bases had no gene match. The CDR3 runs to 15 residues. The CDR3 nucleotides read TGCGCCAGCAGCCAGGACAGGGGGTTGTACAATGAGCAGTTCTTC. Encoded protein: CASSQDRGLYNEQFF.

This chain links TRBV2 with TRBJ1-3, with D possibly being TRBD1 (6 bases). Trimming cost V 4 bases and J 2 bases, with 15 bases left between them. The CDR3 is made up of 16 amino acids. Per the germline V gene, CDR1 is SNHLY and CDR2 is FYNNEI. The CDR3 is CASSGLTGLTGNTIYF. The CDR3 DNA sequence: TGTGCCAGCAGTGGCCTAACAGGGTTGACTGGAAACACCATATATTTT. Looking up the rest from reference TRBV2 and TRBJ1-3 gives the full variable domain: EPEVTQTPSHQVTQMGQEVILRCVPISNHLYFYWYRQILGQKVEFLVSFYNNEISEKSEIFDDQFSVERPDGSNFTLKIRSTKLEDSAMYFCASSGLTGLTGNTIYFGEGSWLTVV.

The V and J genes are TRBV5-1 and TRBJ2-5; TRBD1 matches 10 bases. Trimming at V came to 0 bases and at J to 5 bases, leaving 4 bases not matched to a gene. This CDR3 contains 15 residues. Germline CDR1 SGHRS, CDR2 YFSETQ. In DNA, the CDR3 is TGCGCCAGCAGCTTGGGGACAGGGGGGGGCGAGACCCAGTACTTC. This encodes CASSLGTGGGETQYF.

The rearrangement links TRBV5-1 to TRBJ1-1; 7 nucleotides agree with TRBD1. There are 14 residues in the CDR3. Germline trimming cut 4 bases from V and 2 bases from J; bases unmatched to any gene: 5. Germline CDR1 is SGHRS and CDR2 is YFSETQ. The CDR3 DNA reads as TGCGCCAGCAGCACCAGGACAGGAAACACTGAAGCTTTCTTT. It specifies CASSTRTGNTEAFF. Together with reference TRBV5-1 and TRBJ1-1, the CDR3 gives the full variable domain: KAGVTQTPRYLIKTRGQQVTLSCSPISGHRSVSWYQQTPGQGLQFLFEYFSETQRNKGNFPGRFSGRQFSNSRSEMNVSTLELGDSALYLCASSTRTGNTEAFFGQGTRLTVV.

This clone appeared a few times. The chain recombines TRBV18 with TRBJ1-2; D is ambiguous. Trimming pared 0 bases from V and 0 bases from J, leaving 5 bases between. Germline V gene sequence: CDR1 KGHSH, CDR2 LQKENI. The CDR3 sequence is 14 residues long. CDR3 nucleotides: TGTGCCAGCTCACCACCGTCCTCTAACTATGGCTACACCTTC. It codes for CASSPPSSNYGYTF.

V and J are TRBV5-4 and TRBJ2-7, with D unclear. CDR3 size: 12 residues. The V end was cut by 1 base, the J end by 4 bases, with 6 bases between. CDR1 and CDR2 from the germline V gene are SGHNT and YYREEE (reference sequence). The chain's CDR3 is CASSLNGYEQYF. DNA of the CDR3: TGTGCCAGCAGCTTGAACGGGTACGAGCAGTACTTC.

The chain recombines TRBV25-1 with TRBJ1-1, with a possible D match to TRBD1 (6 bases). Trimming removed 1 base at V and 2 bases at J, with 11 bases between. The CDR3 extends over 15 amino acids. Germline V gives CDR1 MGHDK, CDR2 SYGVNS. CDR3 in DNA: TGTGCCAGCAGTGAATCGGCAGGGGTAAACACTGAAGCTTTCTTT. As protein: CASSESAGVNTEAFF.